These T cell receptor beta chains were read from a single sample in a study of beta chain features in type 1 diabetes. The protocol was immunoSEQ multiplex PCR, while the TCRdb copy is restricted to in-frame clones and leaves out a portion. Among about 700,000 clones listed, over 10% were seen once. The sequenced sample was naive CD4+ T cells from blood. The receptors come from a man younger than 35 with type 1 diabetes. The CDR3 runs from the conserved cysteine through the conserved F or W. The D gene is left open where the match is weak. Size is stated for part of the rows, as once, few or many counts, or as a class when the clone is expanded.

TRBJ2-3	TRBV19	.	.	CASRALGGPSTDTQYF	TGTGCCAGTAGGGCCCTTGGGGGGCCCAGCACAGATACGCAGTATTTT
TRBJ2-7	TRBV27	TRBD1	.	CASRAGGNFYEQYF	TGTGCCAGCAGGGCAGGGGGCAATTTCTACGAGCAGTACTTC
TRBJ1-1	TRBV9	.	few	CASSVGAGDTEAFF	TGTGCCAGCAGCGTGGGCGCGGGGGACACTGAAGCTTTCTTT
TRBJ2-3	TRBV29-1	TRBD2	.	CSGLRGGSTDTQYF	TGCAGCGGTCTGCGGGGGGGTAGCACAGATACGCAGTATTTT
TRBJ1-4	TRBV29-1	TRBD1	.	CSVRDRGEKLFF	TGCAGCGTTCGGGACAGAGGGGAAAAACTGTTTTTT
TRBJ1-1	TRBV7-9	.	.	CASSRLTSEAFF	TGTGCCAGCAGCCGACTTACTAGTGAAGCTTTCTTT
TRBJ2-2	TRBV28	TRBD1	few	CASHAGQGMGGELFF	TGTGCCAGCCATGCGGGACAGGGAATGGGCGGGGAGCTGTTTTTT
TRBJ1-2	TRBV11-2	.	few	CASSLALSAVDGYTF	TGTGCCAGCAGCTTAGCCCTTAGTGCGGTGGATGGCTACACCTTC
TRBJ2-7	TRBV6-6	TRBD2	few	CASSYLGGGTYEQYF	TGTGCCAGCAGTTACCTCGGGGGGGGAACCTACGAGCAGTACTTC
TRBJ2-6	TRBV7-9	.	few	CASSLGPSGANVLTF	TGTGCCAGCAGCTTGGGGCCCTCTGGGGCCAACGTCCTGACTTTC
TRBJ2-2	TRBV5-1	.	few	CASSLAGANTGELFF	TGCGCCAGCAGCTTGGCAGGGGCGAACACCGGGGAGCTGTTTTTT
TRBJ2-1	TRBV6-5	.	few	CASSRTEYNEQFF	TGTGCCAGCAGTAGGACCGAGTACAATGAGCAGTTCTTC
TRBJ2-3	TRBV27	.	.	CASSLSTDTQYF	TGTGCCAGCAGTTTATCAACAGATACGCAGTATTTT
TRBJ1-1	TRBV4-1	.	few	CASSQGTAGGTEAFF	TGCGCCAGCAGCCAAGGGACAGCCGGGGGCACTGAAGCTTTCTTT
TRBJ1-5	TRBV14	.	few	CASTLGVRVQPQHF	TGTGCCAGCACCCTCGGGGTCAGGGTCCAGCCCCAGCATTTT
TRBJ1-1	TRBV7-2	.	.	CASSLRENTEAFF	TGTGCCAGCAGCTTACGAGAGAACACTGAAGCTTTCTTT